The 11 T cell receptor beta chains below all came from one sample that was sequenced in a study of CD4+ T cells in melanoma. The protocol was immunoSEQ multiplex PCR, while the TCRdb copy is restricted to in-frame clones and leaves out a portion. Among about 50,000 clones listed, 80% to 90% were seen once. Sequencing used peripheral blood. The origin of the receptors is a human donor with melanoma.

The V and J genes are TRBV4-1 and TRBJ1-1; D not certain. CDR1 and CDR2 (germline): MGHRA, YSYEKL. With 3 bases removed from V and 4 bases from J, the gap between germline ends came to 9 bases. CDR3 length: 13 amino acids. CDR3 sequence reads: CASSQGRFTEAFF. In DNA form, the CDR3 reads TGCGCCAGCAGCCAGGGTAGGTTCACTGAAGCTTTCTTT.

This chain connects TRBV27 to TRBJ1-2, with 10 nucleotides matching TRBD1. Germline CDR1 is MNHEY and CDR2 is SMNVEV (reference sequence). V gave up 5 bases and J gave up 8 bases; unmatched junction bases: 8. The CDR3 runs to 14 residues. The CDR3 spells CASSEDRGREGYTF. The CDR3 bases are TGTGCCAGCAGTGAAGACAGGGGGCGCGAGGGCTACACCTTC.

The CDR3 loop is CASSPTGQGGEKLFF. The CDR3 nucleotides are TGCGCCAGCAGCCCCACCGGCCAGGGTGGTGAAAAACTGTTTTTT. The chain uses TRBV5-1 and TRBJ1-4; perhaps TRBD1 as D (5 bases). Trimming removed 4 bases at V and 7 bases at J, with 17 bases between. The CDR3 totals 15 residues. Germline V gene sequence: CDR1 SGHRS, CDR2 YFSETQ.

The chain recombines TRBV28 with TRBJ1-4; D is ambiguous. CDR3 length equals 14 residues. CDR1 and CDR2 (germline): MDHEN, SYDVKM. With 7 bases removed from V and 4 bases from J, the gap between germline ends came to 13 bases. CDR3 region: CASTPGGNNEKLFF. The CDR3 DNA is TGTGCCAGCACCCCGGGAGGTAATAATGAAAAACTGTTTTTT.

The V gene is TRBV7-6, the J gene TRBJ1-1; D call uncertain. The CDR3 loop spans 10 amino acids. V lost 4 bases to trimming and J lost 8 bases, with 5 bases between them. The germline CDR1 and CDR2 sequences are SGHVS and FNYEAQ. The CDR3 DNA reads as TGTGCCAGCAGCTCGTACGAAGCTTTCTTT. Translated: CASSSYEAFF.

V is TRBV6-1 and J is TRBJ2-1; D may be TRBD1 (5 bases). The V end lost 8 bases, the J end lost 9 bases, and 14 bases lay between the germline ends. Per germline, CDR1 MNHNS and CDR2 SASEGT. The CDR3 is 12 amino acids. The CDR3 nucleotides are TGTGCCAGCCTCGTAAGGGGTCGTGAGCAGTTCTTC. This codes for CASLVRGREQFF.

The CDR3 DNA reads TGTGCCAGCAGCGAGACAGGGCTCTCCTACGAGCAGTACTTC. Protein: CASSETGLSYEQYF. This sequence joins TRBV7-6 and TRBJ2-7, with 7 bases identical to TRBD1. Trimming cost V 5 bases and J 0 bases; bases outside gene matches: 4. In germline, CDR1 is SGHVS, CDR2 FNYEAQ. The CDR3 extends over 14 amino acids.

As DNA, the CDR3 is TGCGCCAGCAGCTTTGAAGACAGGGACAATTCACCCCTCCACTTT. Residues: CASSFEDRDNSPLHF. The chain combines TRBV5-1 with TRBJ1-6; the match to TRBD1 covers 7 bases. The germline V gene encodes CDR1 SGHRS and CDR2 YFSETQ. The CDR3 length is 15 residues. The trim removed 2 bases at V and 7 bases at J, leaving 6 bases unmatched.

This chain uses TRBV29-1 with TRBJ2-7; unclear D gene. V was trimmed by 6 bases and J by 0 bases, leaving 21 bases between them. This CDR3 is 16 amino acids long. Looked up from germline, CDR1 is SQVTM and CDR2 is ANQGSEA. This CDR3 reads CSVRTWSERSSYEQYF. CDR3 DNA sequence: TGCAGCGTCCGTACCTGGAGCGAAAGGAGCTCCTACGAGCAGTACTTC.

The chain couples TRBV5-4 to TRBJ2-7, with D possibly matching TRBD1 (5 bases). The CDR3 runs to 13 residues. Germline V CDR1 and CDR2: SGHNT, YYREEE (reference sequence). The V gene lost 3 bases and the J gene lost 2 bases, with 9 bases spanning the gap. CDR3 protein: CASSSDTAYEQYF. The CDR3 DNA sequence: TGTGCCAGCAGCTCGGACACCGCCTACGAGCAGTACTTC.

The chain recombines TRBV18 with TRBJ2-5; D is ambiguous. V gave up 3 bases and J gave up 3 bases, with 2 bases separating them. This CDR3 has 11 amino acids. From germline, CDR1 is KGHSH and CDR2 LQKENI. The CDR3 sequence: CASSPKETQYF. The DNA for the CDR3 is TGTGCCAGCTCACCGAAAGAGACCCAGTACTTC.